This entry describes one TCR beta chain. The sample belongs to a study of control samples from healthy donors and cancer patients. TCRdb keeps only in-frame clones here, not all; method: immunoSEQ multiplex PCR. The sample consists of tens of thousands of clones, around 92% of them appearing once. In germline, CDR1 is MNHEY, CDR2 SMNVEV (reference sequence). With 2 bases clipped from V and 8 bases from J, the junction kept 8 bases outside the gene matches. The CDR3 contains 15 residues. Source material: blood. The chain recombines TRBV27 with TRBJ2-1; 8 nucleotides agree with TRBD1. The sequence derives from a man aged 50 to 59 in good health. As DNA, the CDR3 is TGTGCCAGCAGTTTAGCCGAGACAGGGGTCCATGAGCAGTTCTTC. Its protein is CASSLAETGVHEQFF.